This T cell receptor (beta chain) appears in the sequencing data of a study of cytomegalovirus exposure and HLA in healthy donors. On this clone itself: The junction and the germline gene differ at one end; a read error may be behind it.

In the PCR, 60 Vbeta and 13 Jbeta primers were used. TCRdb's copy holds only in-frame clones and misses some; the assay was immunoSEQ multiplex PCR. The sample holds about 37,000 clones, 80% to 90% seen once. Sequenced material: PBMCs. This clonotype was sampled from a middle-aged woman in good health and CMV-seronegative.

The CDR3 DNA sequence: TGTGCCAGCAGTGCCAGCGGGCTGTTGGGCTTC. Amino acids: CASSASGLLGF. J is TRBJ1-2 and V is TRBV6-6; D call uncertain. Germline-derived CDR1 and CDR2 are MNHNY and SVGAGI (reference sequence). The CDR3 extends over 11 amino acids.